The sequence of this T cell receptor beta chain was determined in a study of blood T cell repertoires in COVID-19. Looking at the study overall: Acute-phase and convalescent COVID-19 samples originated in the United States, Italy and Spain.

The assay was immunoSEQ multiplex PCR, and TCRdb's table has in-frame clones only and misses some. The table records about 150,000 clones, roughly 84% of them present only once. Seattle researchers signed up patients amid active infection and tracked them longitudinally. This CDR3 has 15 amino acids. Germline V lookup: CDR1 LGHNA, CDR2 YSLEER. V trimming: 0 bases; J trimming: 6 bases; junction bases outside the gene matches: 6. The sequencing input was peripheral blood. The V gene is TRBV4-3, the J gene TRBJ1-2; 8 bases are shared with TRBD1. This sequence was found in a man older than 75 with COVID-19, enrolled during active disease. The CDR3 region is CASSQEPRTGNGYTF. The CDR3 DNA reads TGCGCCAGCAGCCAAGAGCCCCGGACAGGGAATGGCTACACCTTC.